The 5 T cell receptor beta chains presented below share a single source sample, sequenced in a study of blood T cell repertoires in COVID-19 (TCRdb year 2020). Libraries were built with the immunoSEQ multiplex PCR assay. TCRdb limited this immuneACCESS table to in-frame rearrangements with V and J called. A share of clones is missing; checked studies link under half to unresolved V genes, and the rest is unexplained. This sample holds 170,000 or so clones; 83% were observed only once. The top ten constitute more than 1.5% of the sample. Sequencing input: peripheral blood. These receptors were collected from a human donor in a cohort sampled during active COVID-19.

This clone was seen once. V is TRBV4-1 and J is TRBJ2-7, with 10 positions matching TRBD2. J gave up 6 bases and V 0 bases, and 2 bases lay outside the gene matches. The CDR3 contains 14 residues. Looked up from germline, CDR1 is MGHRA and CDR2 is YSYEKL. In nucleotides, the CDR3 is TGCGCCAGCAGCCAAGAGGGACTAGCGAGCGAGCAGTACTTC. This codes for CASSQEGLASEQYF.

As DNA, the CDR3 is TGTGCCAGTAGTATACCTGGGCGCTACAATGAGCAGTTCTTC. This sequence encodes CASSIPGRYNEQFF. The chain is built from TRBV19 and TRBJ2-1; no reliable D call. Germline CDR1 and CDR2: LNHDA and SQIVND (reference sequence). This CDR3 is built from 14 residues. Between the trimmed V and J ends, which lost 2 bases and 3 bases, there was a span of 8 bases.

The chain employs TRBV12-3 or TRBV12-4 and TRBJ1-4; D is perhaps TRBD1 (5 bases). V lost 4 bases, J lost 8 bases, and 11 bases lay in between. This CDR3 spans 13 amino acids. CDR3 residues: CASSYGGGEKLFF. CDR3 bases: TGTGCCAGCAGTTACGGGGGTGGCGAAAAACTGTTTTTT.

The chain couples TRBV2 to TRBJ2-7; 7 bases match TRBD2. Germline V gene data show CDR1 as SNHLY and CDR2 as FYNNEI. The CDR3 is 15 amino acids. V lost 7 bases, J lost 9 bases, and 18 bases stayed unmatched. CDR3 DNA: TGTGCCAGCACCAAGTCTAGCGGAGACGGAGGGTGGCAGTACTTC. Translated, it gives CASTKSSGDGGWQYF.

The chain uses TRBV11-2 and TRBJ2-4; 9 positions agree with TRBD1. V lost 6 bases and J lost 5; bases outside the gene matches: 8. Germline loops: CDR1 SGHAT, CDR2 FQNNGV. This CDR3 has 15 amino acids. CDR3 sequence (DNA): TGTGCCAGCAGGGGGAACAGGGGGCGGGAAAACATTCAGTACTTC. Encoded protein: CASRGNRGRENIQYF.